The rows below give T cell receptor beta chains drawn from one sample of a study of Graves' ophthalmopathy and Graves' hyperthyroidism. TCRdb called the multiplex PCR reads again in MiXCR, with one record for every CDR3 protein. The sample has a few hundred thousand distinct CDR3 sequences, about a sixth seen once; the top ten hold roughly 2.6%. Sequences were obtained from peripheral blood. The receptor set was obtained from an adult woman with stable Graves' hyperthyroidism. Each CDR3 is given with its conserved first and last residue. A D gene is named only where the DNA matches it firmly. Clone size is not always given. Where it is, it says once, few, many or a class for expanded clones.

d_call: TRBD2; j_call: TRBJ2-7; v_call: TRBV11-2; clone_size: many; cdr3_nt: TGTGCCAGCAGCCCCCTAGCGGGCATCTTCTACGAGCAGTACTTC; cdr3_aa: CASSPLAGIFYEQYF
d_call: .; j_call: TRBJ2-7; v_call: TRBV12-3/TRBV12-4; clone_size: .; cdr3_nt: TGTGCCAGCAGACCACTAGGAAAAACCTACGAGCAGTACTTC; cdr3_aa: CASRPLGKTYEQYF
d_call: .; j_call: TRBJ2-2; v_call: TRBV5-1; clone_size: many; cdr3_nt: TGCGCCAGCTCTGCTACAATCGACACCGGGGAGCTGTTTTTT; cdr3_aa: CASSATIDTGELFF
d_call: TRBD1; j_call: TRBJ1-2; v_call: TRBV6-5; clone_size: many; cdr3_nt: TGTGCCAGCAGTTCCATACAGGGGGAAGGCTACACCTTC; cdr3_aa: CASSSIQGEGYTF
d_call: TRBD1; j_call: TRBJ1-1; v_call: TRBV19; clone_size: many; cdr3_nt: TGTGCCAGCAGTCGACAGGGAACTGAAGCTTTCTTT; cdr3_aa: CASSRQGTEAFF
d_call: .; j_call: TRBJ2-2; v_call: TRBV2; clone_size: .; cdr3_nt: TGTGCCAGCAAGAGAGACATTCCCGGGGAGCTGTTTTTT; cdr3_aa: CASKRDIPGELFF
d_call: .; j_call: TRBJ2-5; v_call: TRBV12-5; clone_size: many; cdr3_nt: TGTGCTAGTGGTTTGGCCAGGGGACTATACCAAGAGACCCAGTACTTC; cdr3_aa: CASGLARGLYQETQYF
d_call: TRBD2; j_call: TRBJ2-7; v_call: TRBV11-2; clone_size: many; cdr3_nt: TGTGCCAGCAGCTTAGGGTCGGGCGGGAGCTCCTACGAGCAGTACTTC; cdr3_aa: CASSLGSGGSSYEQYF
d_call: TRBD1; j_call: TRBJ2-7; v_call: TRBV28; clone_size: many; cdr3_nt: TGTGCCAGCAGTTTTGGGACAGGGAAGACCTACGAGCAGTACTTC; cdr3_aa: CASSFGTGKTYEQYF
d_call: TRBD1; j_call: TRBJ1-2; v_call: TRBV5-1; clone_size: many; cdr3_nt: TGCGCCAGCAGCTTCCAGGGGGTGGATACGAGAGCTAACTATGGCTACACCTTC; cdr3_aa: CASSFQGVDTRANYGYTF
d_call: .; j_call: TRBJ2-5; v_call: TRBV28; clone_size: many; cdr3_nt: TGTGCCAGCAGCTCGCCGACCGGGACACTCAGGCCAACCCAAGAGACCCAGTACTTC; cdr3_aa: CASSSPTGTLRPTQETQYF
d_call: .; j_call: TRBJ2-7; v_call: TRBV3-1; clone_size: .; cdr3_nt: TGTGCCAGCAGCCCAACGACTAGTTACCAAAAACCCTCCTACGAGCAGTACTTC; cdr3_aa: CASSPTTSYQKPSYEQYF
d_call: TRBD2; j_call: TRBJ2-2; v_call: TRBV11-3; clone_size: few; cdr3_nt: TGTGCCAGCAGCTCCTCGAGGGGACTAGCGGGAGTGGCCACCGGGGAGCTGTTTTTT; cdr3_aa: CASSSSRGLAGVATGELFF
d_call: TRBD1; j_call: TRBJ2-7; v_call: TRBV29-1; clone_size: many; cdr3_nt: TGCAGCGTTGAACTAGCAGGGGGATACTACGAGCAGTACTTC; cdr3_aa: CSVELAGGYYEQYF
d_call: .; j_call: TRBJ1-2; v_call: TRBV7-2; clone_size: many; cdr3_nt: TGTGCCAGCAGCTTAGATGGGAGACAGATTTGGTACTATGGCTACACCTTC; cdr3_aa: CASSLDGRQIWYYGYTF
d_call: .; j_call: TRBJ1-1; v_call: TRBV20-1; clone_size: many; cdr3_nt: TGCAGTGCTCAAGATGGAGGCGGGGGCATGAACACTGAAGCTTTCTTT; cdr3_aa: CSAQDGGGGMNTEAFF
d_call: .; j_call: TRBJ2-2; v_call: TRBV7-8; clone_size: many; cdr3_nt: TGTGCCAGCAGCTCACCCGGGACATACACCGGGGAGCTGTTTTTT; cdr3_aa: CASSSPGTYTGELFF
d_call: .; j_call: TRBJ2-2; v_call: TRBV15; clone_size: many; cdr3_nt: TGTGCCACCTGTCTAGGAGGGAACACCGGGGAGCTGTTTTTT; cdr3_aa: CATCLGGNTGELFF
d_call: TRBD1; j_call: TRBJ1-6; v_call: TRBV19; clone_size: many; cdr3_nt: TGTGCCAGTAGTATTAATGGACAGGAGAATAATTCACCCCTCCACTTT; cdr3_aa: CASSINGQENNSPLHF
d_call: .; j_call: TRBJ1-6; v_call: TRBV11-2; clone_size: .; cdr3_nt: TGTGCCAGCAGCCGGGTGCCCGGTTCACCCCTCCACTTT; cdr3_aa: CASSRVPGSPLHF
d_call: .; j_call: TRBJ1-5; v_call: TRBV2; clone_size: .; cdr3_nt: TGTGCCAGCAGTGGGGGCACGACAGATCAGCCCCAGCATTTT; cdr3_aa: CASSGGTTDQPQHF
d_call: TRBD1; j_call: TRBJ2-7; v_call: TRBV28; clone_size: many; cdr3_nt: TGTGCCAGCAGCCCCGGGACAGACCCCTGGCACGAGCAGTACTTC; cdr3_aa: CASSPGTDPWHEQYF
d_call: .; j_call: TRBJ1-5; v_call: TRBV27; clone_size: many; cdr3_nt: TGTGCCAGCAGTTTCCACAATGCCGAACAGCCCCAGCATTTT; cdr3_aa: CASSFHNAEQPQHF
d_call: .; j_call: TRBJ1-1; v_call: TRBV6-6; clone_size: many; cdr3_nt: TGTGCCAGCAGTTACCAGGGCGTGGGCACTGAAGCTTTCTTT; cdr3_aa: CASSYQGVGTEAFF
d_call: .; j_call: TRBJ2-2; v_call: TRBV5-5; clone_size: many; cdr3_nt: TGTGCCAGCAGCTTCGTAAATTCCGGGGAGCTGTTTTTT; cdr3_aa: CASSFVNSGELFF
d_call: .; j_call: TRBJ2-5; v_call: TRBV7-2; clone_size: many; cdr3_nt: TGTGCCAGCAGCTTAATGAGTCAGCAAGAGACCCAGTACTTC; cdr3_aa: CASSLMSQQETQYF
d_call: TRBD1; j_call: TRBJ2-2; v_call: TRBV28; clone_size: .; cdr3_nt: TGTGCCAGCAGTTTTCAGGGGGCACCGGATACCGGGGAGCTGTTTTTT; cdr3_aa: CASSFQGAPDTGELFF
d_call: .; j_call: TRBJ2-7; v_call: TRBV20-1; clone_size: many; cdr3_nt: TGCAGTGCTGGCCATAGCGGATCCCGCTACGAGCAGTACTTC; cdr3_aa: CSAGHSGSRYEQYF
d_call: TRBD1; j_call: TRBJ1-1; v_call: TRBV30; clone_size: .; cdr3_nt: TGTGCCTGGACTGGGACAGGGTTAACCCACACTGAAGCTTTCTTT; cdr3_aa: CAWTGTGLTHTEAFF
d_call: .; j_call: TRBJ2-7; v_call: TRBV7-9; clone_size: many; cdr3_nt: TGTGCCAGCAGCCCCAGGAGTGCGACTGAGCAGTACTTC; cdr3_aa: CASSPRSATEQYF
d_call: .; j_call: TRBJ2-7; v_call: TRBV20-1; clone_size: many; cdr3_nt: TGCAGTGCTAGACGGGGAGGGGGCTCCTACGAGCAGTACTTC; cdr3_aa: CSARRGGGSYEQYF
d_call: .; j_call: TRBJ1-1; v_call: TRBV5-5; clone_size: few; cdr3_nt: TGTGCCAGCATCGAGGGGGTTAGCACTGAAGCTTTCTTT; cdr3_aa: CASIEGVSTEAFF
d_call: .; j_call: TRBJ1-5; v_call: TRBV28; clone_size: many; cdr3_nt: TGTGCCAGCAGTTTCCTACTTCATAGCAATCAGCCCCAGCATTTT; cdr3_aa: CASSFLLHSNQPQHF
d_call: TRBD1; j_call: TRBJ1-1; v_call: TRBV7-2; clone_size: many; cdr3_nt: TGTGCCAGCAGCATCGACAGGGGGGAAGCTTTCTTT; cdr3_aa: CASSIDRGEAFF
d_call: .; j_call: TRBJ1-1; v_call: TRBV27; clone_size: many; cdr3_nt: TGTGCCAGCAGGGAGTTCGACACTGAAGCTTTCTTT; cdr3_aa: CASREFDTEAFF
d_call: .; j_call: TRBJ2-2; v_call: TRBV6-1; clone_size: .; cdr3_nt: TGTGCCCGCAGTGAATGGCTAGAGGGTGACACCGGGGAGCTGTTTTTT; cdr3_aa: CARSEWLEGDTGELFF
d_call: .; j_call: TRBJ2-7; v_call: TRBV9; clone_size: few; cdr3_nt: TGTGCCAGCAGCGTAGGCAGTAGCCAGCCGAGCTCCTACGAGCAGTACTTC; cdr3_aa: CASSVGSSQPSSYEQYF
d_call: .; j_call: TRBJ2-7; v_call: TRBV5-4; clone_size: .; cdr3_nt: TGTGCCAGCACCACCGGAGGGAGGAACTACGAGCAGTACTTC; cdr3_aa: CASTTGGRNYEQYF
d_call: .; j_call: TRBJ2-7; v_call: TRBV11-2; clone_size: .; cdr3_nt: TGTGCCAGCAGCTTAGATTGGGTGGCCTACGAGCAGTACTTC; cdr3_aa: CASSLDWVAYEQYF
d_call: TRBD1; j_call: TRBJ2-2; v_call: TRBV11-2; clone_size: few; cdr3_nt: TGTGCCAGCAGCTTACGGTTGGGACAGGGGTCTATCGCCGGGGAGCTGTTTTTT; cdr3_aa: CASSLRLGQGSIAGELFF
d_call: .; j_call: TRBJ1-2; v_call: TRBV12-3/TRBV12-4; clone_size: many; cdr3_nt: TGTGCCAGCAGTTCAGGGTCCGGAGGCTACACCTTC; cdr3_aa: CASSSGSGGYTF
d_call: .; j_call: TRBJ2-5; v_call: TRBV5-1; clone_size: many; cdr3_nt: TGCGCCAGCAGCTTAGGGCTAGCCAACTACCAGACCCAGTACTTC; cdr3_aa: CASSLGLANYQTQYF
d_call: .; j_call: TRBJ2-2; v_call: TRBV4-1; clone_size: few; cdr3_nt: TGCGCCAGCAGCCACGGACCCGGGAAGACCGGGGAGCTGTTTTTT; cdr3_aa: CASSHGPGKTGELFF
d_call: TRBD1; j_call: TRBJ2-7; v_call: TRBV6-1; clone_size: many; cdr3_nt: TGTGCCAGCAGGAAACATGCCGTCCGCCGGGACAGGGGATCGGGCGAGCAGTACTTC; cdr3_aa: CASRKHAVRRDRGSGEQYF
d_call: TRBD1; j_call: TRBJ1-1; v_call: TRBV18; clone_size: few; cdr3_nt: TGTGCCAGCTCACCAGAAACAGGGGGCTCCCCTGAAGCTTTCTTT; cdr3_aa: CASSPETGGSPEAFF
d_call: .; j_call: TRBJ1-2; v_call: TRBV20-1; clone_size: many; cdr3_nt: TGCAGTGCTAGAGAATTGGGTCGGTCCTATGGCTACACCTTC; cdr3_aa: CSARELGRSYGYTF
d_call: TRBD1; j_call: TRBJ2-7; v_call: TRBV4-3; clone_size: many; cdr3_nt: TGCGCCAGCAGCCGGGGACAGAACTACGAGCAGTACTTC; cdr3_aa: CASSRGQNYEQYF
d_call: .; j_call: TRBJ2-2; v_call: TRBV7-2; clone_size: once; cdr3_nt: TGTGCCAGCAGCCTATCAACCGGGGAGCTGTGTTTT; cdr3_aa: CASSLSTGELCF
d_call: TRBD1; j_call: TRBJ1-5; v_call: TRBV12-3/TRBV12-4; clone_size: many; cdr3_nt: TGTGCCAGCACTCCCCAGGGGGATAATCAGCCCCAGCATTTT; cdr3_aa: CASTPQGDNQPQHF
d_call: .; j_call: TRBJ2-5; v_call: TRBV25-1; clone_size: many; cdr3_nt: TGTGCCAGCAGTGATCGCGAGGAGAGACCTTCGGAGACCCAGTACTTC; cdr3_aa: CASSDREERPSETQYF
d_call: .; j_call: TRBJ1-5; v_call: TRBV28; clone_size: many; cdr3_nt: TGTGCCAGCAGTTTATCAGCTTATAGCAATCAGCCCCAGCATTTT; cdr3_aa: CASSLSAYSNQPQHF